A single sample is the source of the 21 T cell receptor beta chains below, sequenced in a study of blood T cell repertoires in COVID-19. Generated by immunoSEQ multiplex PCR, the TCRdb table keeps only in-frame clones and is missing some. The sample has 150,000 to 200,000 clones, around nine tenths seen once. The sequencing input was peripheral blood. All receptors come from a man aged 35-49 years with active or convalescent COVID-19.

This chain links TRBV7-2 with TRBJ2-1, with 10 bases fitting TRBD2. Trimming at V came to 5 bases and at J to 9 bases, leaving 10 bases not matched to a gene. The CDR3 has 15 amino acids. Germline-derived CDR1 and CDR2 are SGHTA and FQGNSA. The CDR3 nucleotides are TGTGCCAGCAGCCCACAAGCGGGGGGGCTTGGTGAGCAGTTCTTC. Amino acid sequence: CASSPQAGGLGEQFF.

The chain uses TRBV5-6 and TRBJ2-2, with 8 nucleotides matching TRBD1. CDR1 is SGHDT, CDR2 YYEEEE, per germline. V lost 4 bases, J lost 0 bases, and 2 bases stayed unmatched. This CDR3 region has 15 residues. CDR3 in DNA: TGTGCCAGCAGCGGGGACAGGCCGAACACCGGGGAGCTGTTTTTT. Its protein product is CASSGDRPNTGELFF. Together with reference TRBV5-6 and TRBJ2-2, the CDR3 gives the full variable domain: DAGVTQSPTHLIKTRGQQVTLRCSPKSGHDTVSWYQQALGQGPQFIFQYYEEEERQRGNFPDRFSGHQFPNYSSELNVNALLLGDSALYLCASSGDRPNTGELFFGEGSRLTVL.

V is TRBV29-1 and J is TRBJ2-1; TRBD2 agrees at 10 bases. The length of the CDR3 is 14 residues. V shed 6 bases and J 9 bases; nucleotides not matched to a gene: 11. Germline V CDR1 and CDR2: SQVTM, ANQGSEA. The CDR3 protein is CSVGSGGAFGEQFF. DNA for the CDR3: TGCAGCGTCGGGAGCGGGGGGGCCTTCGGTGAGCAGTTCTTC.

The chain has TRBV6-4 and TRBJ2-3; 10 nucleotides align to TRBD2. V gave up 4 bases and J gave up 4 bases; unmatched junction bases: 2. Germline assignment: CDR1 MRHNA and CDR2 SNTAGT. The CDR3 runs 14 residues. CDR3 in DNA: TGTGCCAGCAGTGCCGGGACTAGCGCAGATACGCAGTATTTT. Its translation is CASSAGTSADTQYF.

Comments on this clone: This CDR3 is also generated by other DNA sequences in the sample. This chain connects TRBV9 to TRBJ1-1; D uncertain. Trimming took off 0 bases at V and 3 bases at J, with 3 bases between the two ends. CDR3 length: 12 residues. Germline assignment: CDR1 SGDLS and CDR2 YYNGEE. CDR3 amino acids: CASSVADTEAFF. The DNA for the CDR3 is TGTGCCAGCAGCGTAGCTGACACTGAAGCTTTCTTT.

In this sample, this clone turned up once. The V call is TRBV19, the J call TRBJ1-3; TRBD1 might be the D (5 bases). The CDR3 has 17 residues. CDR1 LNHDA and CDR2 SQIVND come from the germline V gene (reference sequence). V was pared by 6 bases and J by 2 bases, with 20 bases between. CDR3 region: CASRARRGGNAGNTIYF. Here the CDR3 DNA reads TGTGCCAGTAGGGCTCGACGGGGGGGGAATGCTGGAAACACCATATATTTT.

The chain is built from TRBV28 and TRBJ1-2, with D perhaps TRBD1 (5 bases). The germline CDR1 and CDR2 sequences are MDHEN and SYDVKM. The CDR3 runs 13 residues. Between the trimmed V and J ends, which lost 3 bases and 7 bases, there was a span of 12 bases. CDR3: CASSFPGKGGYTF. For the CDR3, the DNA is TGTGCCAGCAGTTTCCCAGGGAAAGGTGGCTACACCTTC.

The J gene is TRBJ1-5, the V gene TRBV28, with no clear D. Per germline, CDR1 MDHEN and CDR2 SYDVKM. V dropped 3 bases and J dropped 1 base, with 10 bases sitting between them. The CDR3 runs to 15 residues. This chain's CDR3 is CASSFRVNSNQPQHF. CDR3 in DNA: TGTGCCAGCAGTTTTAGAGTAAACAGCAATCAGCCCCAGCATTTT.

This chain uses TRBV5-4 with TRBJ2-1, with 7 bases aligning to TRBD2. Trimming at V came to 6 bases and at J to 1 base, leaving 10 bases not matched to a gene. The CDR3 is made up of 16 amino acids. Germline loops: CDR1 SGHNT, CDR2 YYREEE (reference sequence). CDR3 nucleotides: TGTGCCAGCACCGCCGGACTAGGCAAATCCTACAATGAGCAGTTCTTC. Amino acids: CASTAGLGKSYNEQFF.

The rearrangement links TRBV7-9 to TRBJ2-1, with a possible D match to TRBD2 (6 bases). V was clipped by 3 bases and J by 6 bases, with 12 bases between them. CDR1 SEHNR and CDR2 FQNEAQ come from the germline V gene (reference sequence). The CDR3 has 14 amino acids. CDR3 loop: CASSLGGRRNEQFF. The CDR3 DNA follows: TGTGCCAGCAGCTTGGGGGGACGGCGCAATGAGCAGTTCTTC.

The chain has TRBV7-2 and TRBJ2-1; D perhaps matches TRBD1 (5 bases). This CDR3 spans 15 amino acids. Trimming cost V 3 bases and J 5 bases, with 14 bases left between them. CDR1 SGHTA and CDR2 FQGNSA come from the germline V gene. This CDR3 reads CASSFVQASHNEQFF. The DNA for the CDR3 is TGTGCCAGCAGCTTTGTACAGGCTTCCCACAATGAGCAGTTCTTC.

V is TRBV11-2 and J is TRBJ2-2; possibly TRBD2 for D (6 bases). CDR3 length equals 16 residues. Germline CDR1 and CDR2: SGHAT and FQNNGV. Trimming pared 1 base from V and 0 bases from J, leaving 9 bases between. The CDR3, as DNA: TGTGCCAGCAGCTTAGTTGCGGGGTCGAACACCGGGGAGCTGTTTTTT. Encoded protein: CASSLVAGSNTGELFF.

V and J are TRBV15 and TRBJ2-7; 8 bases are a match to TRBD1. The CDR3 length is 17 residues. The V and J ends lost 0 bases and 2 bases, in that order; junction bases with no gene match: 9. The germline V gene has CDR1 LNHNV and CDR2 YYDKDF (reference sequence). DNA for the CDR3: TGTGCCACCAGCAGAGAAATTATCTCGACAGGGGCCTACGAGCAGTACTTC. It codes for CATSREIISTGAYEQYF.

The chain has TRBV5-1 and TRBJ1-5; D is perhaps TRBD1 (6 bases). Trimming cost V 0 bases and J 0 bases, with 10 bases left between them. Germline loops: CDR1 SGHRS, CDR2 YFSETQ. This CDR3 comprises 16 residues. The CDR3 coding sequence is TGCGCCAGCAGCTTGGCCCCAGGGGTTAGCAATCAGCCCCAGCATTTT. Its translation: CASSLAPGVSNQPQHF.

This rearrangement joins TRBV5-1 to TRBJ1-2; the match to TRBD1 covers 8 bases. V was clipped by 4 bases and J by 9 bases; unmatched bases: 5. Germline loops: CDR1 SGHRS, CDR2 YFSETQ. The CDR3 covers 12 residues. The DNA of the CDR3 is TGCGCCAGCAGCGCCGACAGGGGTAGCTACACCTTC. Amino acids: CASSADRGSYTF.

The CDR3 sequence is CASSFRDRQETQYF. CDR3 DNA: TGCGCCAGCAGCTTCCGGGACAGACAAGAGACCCAGTACTTC. V and J are TRBV5-1 and TRBJ2-5; TRBD1 matches 7 bases. The CDR3 runs to 14 residues. Germline assignment: CDR1 SGHRS and CDR2 YFSETQ. V trimming: 2 bases; J trimming: 2 bases; junction bases outside the gene matches: 3.

This rearrangement joins TRBV28 to TRBJ2-3, with 8 bases matching TRBD2. In germline, CDR1 is MDHEN, CDR2 SYDVKM. V was clipped by 8 bases and J by 6 bases; unmatched bases: 13. CDR3 length: 15 amino acids. The CDR3 reads CASRFGGVRRDTQYF. CDR3 DNA sequence: TGTGCCAGCCGGTTCGGGGGGGTAAGAAGGGATACGCAGTATTTT.

V usage is TRBV10-3 and J usage is TRBJ2-7, with TRBD2 matching over 14 bases. Germline loops: CDR1 ENHRY, CDR2 SYGVKD. Losses at the gene ends were 6 bases for V and 6 bases for J; bases not matched to a gene: 4. This CDR3 comprises 14 residues. The CDR3 coding sequence is TGTGCCATCAGGGGACTAGCGGGGGATAGCGAGCAGTACTTC. It yields the protein CAIRGLAGDSEQYF.

The rearrangement uses TRBV7-3 and TRBJ1-1; D gene uncertain. The CDR3 consists of 13 residues. Germline loops: CDR1 SGHTA, CDR2 FQGTGA. V was pared by 4 bases and J by 5 bases, with 11 bases between. The CDR3 here is CASSYHVGTEAFF. The CDR3, as DNA: TGTGCCAGCAGCTACCACGTCGGGACTGAAGCTTTCTTT.

The chain is built from TRBV18 and TRBJ1-3; 7 bases are shared with TRBD1. Germline trimming cut 3 bases from V and 2 bases from J; bases unmatched to any gene: 4. Germline V CDR1 and CDR2: KGHSH, LQKENI. The CDR3 contains 15 residues. DNA of the CDR3: TGTGCCAGCTCACCTACCCAGGGGGCTGGAAACACCATATATTTT. It codes for CASSPTQGAGNTIYF. The entire variable domain, with the rest obtained from reference TRBV18 and TRBJ1-3, is as follows: NAGVMQNPRHLVRRRGQEARLRCSPMKGHSHVYWYRQLPEEGLKFMVYLQKENIIDESGMPKERFSAEFPKEGPSILRIQQVVRGDSAAYFCASSPTQGAGNTIYFGEGSWLTVV.

This chain links TRBV28 with TRBJ2-3; D remains unclear. V shed 6 bases and J shed 6 bases, with 13 bases lying between them. CDR3 length: 13 amino acids. Germline V gene data show CDR1 as MDHEN and CDR2 as SYDVKM. CDR3 amino acids: CASSPRSGDTQYF. The CDR3 DNA reads as TGTGCCAGCAGCCCCCGGAGTGGCGATACGCAGTATTTT.